This TCR beta chain stems from a study of blood T cell repertoires in COVID-19. As processed by the authors: Nucleated cell counts were estimated from reference gene primer amplification. Profiled with immunoSEQ multiplex PCR; TCRdb holds only in-frame clones, not every one. The DNA was the basis for D and trimming; V, J and clone size are from that table. The sample holds 250,000 to 350,000 clones, approximately 90% seen once. CDR3 size: 14 residues. Trimming took 3 bases from V and 4 from J; bases not matched to a gene: 5. Germline loops: CDR1 MNHEY, CDR2 SMNVEV (reference sequence). The sequence was obtained from a woman aged 50 to 60 with COVID-19, enrolled during active disease. Material: peripheral blood. The chain joins TRBV27 to TRBJ2-7, with TRBD1 matching over 8 bases. CDR3: CASSLTGARYEQYF. The CDR3 coding sequence is TGTGCCAGCAGTTTGACAGGGGCAAGGTACGAGCAGTACTTC.